This T cell receptor beta chain was captured by sequencing in a study of identical twins. Broader study findings: Among beta out-of-frame sequences, excess sharing between twins appeared weaker. Shared out-of-frame alpha sequences (those common to twins) showed excess low generation probability. In cord blood, abundant beta clonotypes had fewer insertions; memory showed no trend.

About this clonotype itself: Its antigen is unknown.

CDR1 LNHNV and CDR2 YYDKDF come from the germline V gene (reference sequence). V was cut by 3 bases and J by 3 bases, with 20 bases left in between. The CDR3 contains 17 residues. From the 5' RACE reads, TCRdb called clonotypes with MiXCR, one entry per CDR3 protein. Seen here are 700,000 to 950,000 distinct CDR3 sequences, roughly 12% observed once, and the top ten hold around 1.5%. Another study also made use of these data, one on yellow fever vaccine responses in identical twins.

The TCR originated in a woman under 30 in good health. Sequenced input: PBMCs. This chain joins TRBV15 and TRBJ2-5, with D perhaps TRBD1 or TRBD2 (5 bases each). The CDR3 region is CATSSQVPGPPEETQYF. CDR3 sequence (DNA): TGTGCCACCAGCAGTCAAGTCCCGGGACCCCCAGAAGAGACCCAGTACTTC.